Included here is one T cell receptor (beta chain) sequence, with context. These data come from a study of blood T cell repertoires in COVID-19. Across about 22 US areas, participants ranged in age from about 18 to 90 years. Germline V lookup: CDR1 SGHTA, CDR2 FQGNSA. The CDR3 covers 16 residues. V shed 3 bases and J 3 bases; nucleotides not matched to a gene: 10. Assay used: immunoSEQ multiplex PCR; TCRdb lists only in-frame clones, some missing. This table holds roughly 260,000 clones, just over 90% found once. The chain is built from TRBV7-2 and TRBJ2-7; the match to TRBD2 covers 8 bases. The specimen sequenced was PBMCs or T cells enriched from blood (not recorded which). The TCR comes from a young woman who had recovered from COVID-19. The CDR3 coding sequence is TGTGCCAGCAGCTTCGCAGACGGGGGGGCGGGCTACGAGCAGTACTTC. This encodes CASSFADGGAGYEQYF.